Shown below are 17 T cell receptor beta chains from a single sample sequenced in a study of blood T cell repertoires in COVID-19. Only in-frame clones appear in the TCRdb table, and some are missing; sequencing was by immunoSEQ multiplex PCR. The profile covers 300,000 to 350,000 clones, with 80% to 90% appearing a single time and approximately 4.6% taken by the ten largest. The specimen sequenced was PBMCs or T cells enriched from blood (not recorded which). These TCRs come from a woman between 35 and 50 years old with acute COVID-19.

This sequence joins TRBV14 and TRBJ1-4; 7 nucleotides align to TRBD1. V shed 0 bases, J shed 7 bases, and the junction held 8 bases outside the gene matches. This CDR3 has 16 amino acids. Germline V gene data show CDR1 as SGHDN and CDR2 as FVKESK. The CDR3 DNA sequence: TGTGCCAGCAGCCAAGATCGTGGGACAGTCGTTGAAAAACTGTTTTTT. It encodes CASSQDRGTVVEKLFF.

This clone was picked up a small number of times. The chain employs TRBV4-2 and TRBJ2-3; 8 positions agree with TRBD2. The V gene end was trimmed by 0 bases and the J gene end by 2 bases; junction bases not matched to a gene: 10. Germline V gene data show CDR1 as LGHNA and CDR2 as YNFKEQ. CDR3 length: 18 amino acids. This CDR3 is CASSQDIRRGASTDTQYF. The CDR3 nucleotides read TGTGCCAGCAGCCAAGATATCAGGCGGGGGGCTTCCACAGATACGCAGTATTTT.

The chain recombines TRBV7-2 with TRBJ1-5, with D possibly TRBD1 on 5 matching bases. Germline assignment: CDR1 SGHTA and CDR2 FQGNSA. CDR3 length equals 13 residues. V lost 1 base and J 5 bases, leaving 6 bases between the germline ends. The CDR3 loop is CASSLDRYQPQHF. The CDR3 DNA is TGTGCCAGCAGCTTAGACAGGTATCAGCCCCAGCATTTT.

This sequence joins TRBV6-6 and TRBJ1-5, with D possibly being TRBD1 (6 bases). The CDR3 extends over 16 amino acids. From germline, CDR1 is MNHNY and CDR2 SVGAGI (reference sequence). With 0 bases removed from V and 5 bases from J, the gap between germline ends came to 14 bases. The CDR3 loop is CASSYSGQGRDQPQHF. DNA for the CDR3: TGTGCCAGCAGTTACTCGGGGCAGGGGAGGGATCAGCCCCAGCATTTT.

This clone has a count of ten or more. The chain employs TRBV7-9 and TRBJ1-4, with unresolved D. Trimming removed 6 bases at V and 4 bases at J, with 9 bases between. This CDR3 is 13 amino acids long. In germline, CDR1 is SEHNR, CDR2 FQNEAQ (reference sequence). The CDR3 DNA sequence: TGTGCCAGCAGATGGAGGAGTAATGAAAAACTGTTTTTT. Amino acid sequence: CASRWRSNEKLFF. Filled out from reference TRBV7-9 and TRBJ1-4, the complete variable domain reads DTGVSQNPRHKITKRGQNVTFRCDPISEHNRLYWYRQTLGQGPEFLTYFQNEAQLEKSRLLSDRFSAERPKGSFSTLEIQRTEQGDSAMYLCASRWRSNEKLFFGSGTQLSVL.

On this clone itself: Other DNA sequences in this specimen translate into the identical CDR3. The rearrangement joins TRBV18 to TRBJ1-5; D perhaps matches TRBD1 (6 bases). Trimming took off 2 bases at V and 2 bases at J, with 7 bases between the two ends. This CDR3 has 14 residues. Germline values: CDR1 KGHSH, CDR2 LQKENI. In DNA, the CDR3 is TGTGCCAGCTCACCAGCAGGGGGCAATCAGCCCCAGCATTTT. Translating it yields CASSPAGGNQPQHF.

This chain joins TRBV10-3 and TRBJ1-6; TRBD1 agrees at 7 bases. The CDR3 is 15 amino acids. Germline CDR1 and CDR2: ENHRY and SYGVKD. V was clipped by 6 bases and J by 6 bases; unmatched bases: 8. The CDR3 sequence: CAIRTDRDGNSPLHF. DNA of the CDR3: TGTGCCATCAGAACTGACAGGGACGGTAATTCACCCCTCCACTTT.

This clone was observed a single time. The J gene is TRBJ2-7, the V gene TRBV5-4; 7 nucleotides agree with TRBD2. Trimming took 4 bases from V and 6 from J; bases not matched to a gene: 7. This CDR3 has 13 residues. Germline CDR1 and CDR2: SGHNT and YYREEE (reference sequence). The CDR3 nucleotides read TGTGCCAGCAGCCCCGGGACTAACGGCGAGCAGTACTTC. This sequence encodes CASSPGTNGEQYF.

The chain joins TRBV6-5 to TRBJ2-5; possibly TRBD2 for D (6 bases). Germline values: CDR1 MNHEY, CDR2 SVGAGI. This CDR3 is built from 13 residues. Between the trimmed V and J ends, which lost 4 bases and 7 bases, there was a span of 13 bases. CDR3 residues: CASSSPGGRTQYF. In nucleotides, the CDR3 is TGTGCCAGCAGTTCCCCCGGGGGTAGGACCCAGTACTTC.

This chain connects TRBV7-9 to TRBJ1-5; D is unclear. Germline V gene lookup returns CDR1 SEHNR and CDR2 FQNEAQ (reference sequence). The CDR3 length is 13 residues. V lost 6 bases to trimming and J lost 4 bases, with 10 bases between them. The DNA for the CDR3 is TGTGCCAGCAGTGGGCAGCAGAATCAGCCCCAGCATTTT. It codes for CASSGQQNQPQHF.

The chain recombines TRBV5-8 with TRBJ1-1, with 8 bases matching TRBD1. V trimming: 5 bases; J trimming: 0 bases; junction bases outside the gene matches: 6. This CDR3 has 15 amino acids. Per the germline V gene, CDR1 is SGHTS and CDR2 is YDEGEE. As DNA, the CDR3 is TGTGCCAGCAGACGTGGACAGGGTGTGAACACTGAAGCTTTCTTT. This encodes CASRRGQGVNTEAFF. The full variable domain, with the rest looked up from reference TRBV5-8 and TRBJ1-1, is EAGVTQSPTHLIKTRGQQATLRCSPISGHTSVYWYQQALGLGLQFLLWYDEGEERNRGNFPPRFSGRQFPNYSSELNVNALELEDSALYLCASRRGQGVNTEAFFGQGTRLTVV.

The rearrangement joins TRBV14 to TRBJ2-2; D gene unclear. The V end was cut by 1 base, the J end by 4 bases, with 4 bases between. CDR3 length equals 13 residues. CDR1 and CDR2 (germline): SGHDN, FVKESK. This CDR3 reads CASSQGPTGELFF. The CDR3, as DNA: TGTGCCAGCAGCCAAGGGCCCACCGGGGAGCTGTTTTTT. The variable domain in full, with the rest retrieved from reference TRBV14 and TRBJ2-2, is EAGVTQFPSHSVIEKGQTVTLRCDPISGHDNLYWYRRVMGKEIKFLLHFVKESKQDESGMPNNRFLAERTGGTYSTLKVQPAELEDSGVYFCASSQGPTGELFFGEGSRLTVL.

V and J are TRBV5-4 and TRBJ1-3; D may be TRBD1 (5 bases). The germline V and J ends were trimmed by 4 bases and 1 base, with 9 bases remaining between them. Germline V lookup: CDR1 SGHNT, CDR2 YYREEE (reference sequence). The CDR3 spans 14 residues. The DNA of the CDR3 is TGTGCCAGCAGCCCCGGGACTTCTGGAAACACCATATATTTT. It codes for CASSPGTSGNTIYF.

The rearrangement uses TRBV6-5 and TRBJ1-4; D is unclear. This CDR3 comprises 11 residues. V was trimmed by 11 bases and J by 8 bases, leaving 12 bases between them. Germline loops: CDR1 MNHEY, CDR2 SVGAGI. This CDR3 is CAVSGIEKLFF. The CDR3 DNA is TGTGCCGTTTCCGGTATCGAAAAACTGTTTTTT.

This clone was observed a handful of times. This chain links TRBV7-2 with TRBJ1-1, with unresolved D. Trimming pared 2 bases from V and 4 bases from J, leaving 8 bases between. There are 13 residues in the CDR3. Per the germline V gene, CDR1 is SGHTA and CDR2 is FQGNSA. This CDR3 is CASSLWHATEAFF. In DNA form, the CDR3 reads TGTGCCAGCAGCTTATGGCATGCCACTGAAGCTTTCTTT.

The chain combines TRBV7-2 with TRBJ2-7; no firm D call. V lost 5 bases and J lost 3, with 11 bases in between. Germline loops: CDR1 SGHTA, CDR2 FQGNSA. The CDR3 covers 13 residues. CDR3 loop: CASSPQALYEQYF. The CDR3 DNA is TGTGCCAGCAGCCCGCAGGCACTCTACGAGCAGTACTTC.

The CDR3 nucleotides are TGTGCCAGTAGTACAACAGGGTACAATGAGCAGTTCTTC. Amino acids: CASSTTGYNEQFF. The rearrangement joins TRBV19 to TRBJ2-1, with D maybe TRBD1 (6 bases). The CDR3 totals 13 residues. The germline gives CDR1 LNHDA, CDR2 SQIVND (reference sequence). The V gene lost 4 bases and the J gene lost 4 bases, with 8 bases spanning the gap.